This T cell receptor (beta chain) was found in a study of blood T cell repertoires in COVID-19. Looking at the study overall: From T cells, B-cell-depleted T cells, or PBMCs came the material, which was cDNA or gDNA.

TCRdb's copy holds only in-frame clones and misses some; the assay was immunoSEQ multiplex PCR. The data show around 100,000 clones, roughly nine tenths seen once. Per the germline V gene, CDR1 is SGHVS and CDR2 is FNYEAQ. This CDR3 has 17 residues. V gave up 1 base and J gave up 5 bases, with 20 bases separating them. This clone was counted once. The sample taken for sequencing was peripheral blood. J is TRBJ1-1 and V is TRBV7-6; D perhaps matches TRBD1 (6 bases). The TCR sequence derives from a woman older than 75 in a cohort sampled during active COVID-19. CDR3 bases: TGTGCCAGCAGCTTAGAATCGGGGGGAGTCAGGGGTACTGAAGCTTTCTTT. This translates into CASSLESGGVRGTEAFF.